The rows below give T cell receptor beta chains drawn from one sample of a study of T cell repertoires in cytomegalovirus infection. These TCRs are of unknown antigen specificity. From the reads, TCRdb called clonotypes with MiXCR, one entry per CDR3 protein. This sample has some 920,000 distinct CDR3 sequences, with approximately 31% found just once. Material: cultured CD8+ T cells from PBMCs, obtained from culture after CMV antigen stimulation. These receptors originate from a human donor in good health (CMV status not recorded). Some clones in this sample may be carry-over from other donors' samples. The conserved cysteine and the conserved F or W are not part of the CDR3 here. The D gene is left open where the match is weak.

V | D | CDR3
TRBV7-9 | NA | ASSGALETQY
TRBV10-3 | NA | AISEVRNTEAF
TRBV7-9 | TRBD1 | ASSPRQGTPEAF
TRBV29-1 | NA | SALTPSSSGANVLT
TRBV7-2 | TRBD1 | ASSLPGQGIPLGGYT
TRBV9 | NA | ASSALGGDTQY
TRBV5-5 | NA | ASSLERTDTQY
TRBV7-6 | TRBD1 | ASQGDREAF
TRBV7-2 | NA | ASSPGYEAF
TRBV15 | NA | ATSAHYNEQF
TRBV12-3/TRBV12-4 | TRBD1 | ASTLDRGGYGHT
TRBV12-3/TRBV12-4 | NA | ASSALKVNTEAF
TRBV6-2/TRBV6-3 | NA | ASFSGVHEQF
TRBV6-1 | NA | ASSEVPPNERF
TRBV19 | TRBD1 | ASTWDREGRNTEAF
TRBV5-6 | NA | ASSLGGDHTDTQY
TRBV28 | NA | ASGAGHEQF
TRBV15 | TRBD2 | ATNRDVGLASDTQY
TRBV4-3 | NA | ASSQDSSGTGANVLT
TRBV12-3/TRBV12-4 | TRBD1 | ASSSPRDRGQETQY
TRBV6-5 | NA | ASSYGPTPEQY
TRBV7-2 | TRBD1 | ASSFTGTAYNEQF
TRBV12-5 | TRBD1 | ASGFGTGDRGSLMNTEAF
TRBV11-3 | TRBD2 | ASSLGDSGGPLNNEQF